Listed below are T cell receptor beta chains from one sample, sequenced in a study of T-cell reconstitution after alpha-beta-depleted transplantation in children. In TCRdb, the PCR reads were re-called with MiXCR into one record per CDR3 protein. The sample holds under 750,000 distinct CDR3 sequences, 20% to 25% seen once. Sequenced material: PBMCs, mostly from graft donor cells, taken 360 days after TCRalphabeta/CD19-depleted stem cell transplant. The receptors shown here come from a boy under two years old who had a stem cell transplant for acute myeloid leukemia, so the T cells may come from the graft donor. CDR3s include the opening cysteine and the closing phenylalanine or tryptophan. D genes are given only for firm matches. Size is omitted from some rows. Given values are once, few, many or a class for expanded clones.

many	TRBJ2-7	TRBD1	TRBV20-1	TGCAGTGCTAGGGGCGACAGGGATAGTGGGGCGCGCTCCTACGAGCAGTACTTC	CSARGDRDSGARSYEQYF
.	TRBJ1-1	.	TRBV20-1	TGCAGTGCTAGGAAAGACCGGATAAGCACTGAAGCTTTCTTT	CSARKDRISTEAFF
few	TRBJ2-2	.	TRBV6-5	TGTGCCAGCAGTTACTACCAGGGGACCGGGGAGCTGTTTTTT	CASSYYQGTGELFF
many	TRBJ1-6	.	TRBV12-3/TRBV12-4	TGTGCCAGCAGCCCCCTGGGGCAGGGTAATTCACCCCTCCACTTT	CASSPLGQGNSPLHF
many	TRBJ2-7	.	TRBV29-1	TGCAGCGTTGAATCAGAGCTCTACGAGCAGTACTTC	CSVESELYEQYF
.	TRBJ1-2	.	TRBV4-3	TGCGCCAGCAGCCAAGGTCGTGCGGTTAACTATGGCTACACCTTC	CASSQGRAVNYGYTF
.	TRBJ2-4	.	TRBV15	TGTGCCACCAGCAGAGAAGGTAATCCCTTGGACATTCAGTACTTC	CATSREGNPLDIQYF
few	TRBJ1-3	.	TRBV20-1	TGCAGTGCTAGCTTAGGGGGGATCTCTGGAAACACCATATATTTT	CSASLGGISGNTIYF
many	TRBJ2-5	TRBD1	TRBV20-1	TGCAGTGCGGGCAATTACAGGGGTGGTGAGACCCAGTACTTC	CSAGNYRGGETQYF
few	TRBJ2-3	.	TRBV7-9	TGTGCCAGCAGCTCAAACCCGGGACCCCCTTTT	CASSSNPGPPF
.	TRBJ1-1	.	TRBV7-2	TGTGCCAGCAGCCCACGTAGGATGAATACTGAAGCTTTCTTT	CASSPRRMNTEAFF
.	TRBJ2-3	.	TRBV5-1	TGCGCCAGCAGCTTCGAGGCTGGCACAGATACGCAGTATTTT	CASSFEAGTDTQYF
few	TRBJ1-1	TRBD1	TRBV12-3/TRBV12-4	TGTGCCAGCAAACAGGGGCACAATAATGGGGGAGCTTTCTTT	CASKQGHNNGGAFF
.	TRBJ2-7	.	TRBV25-1	TGTGCCAGCAGTGAATTCCCCTACGAGCAGTACTTC	CASSEFPYEQYF
many	TRBJ2-7	TRBD1	TRBV7-2	TGTGCCAGCAGCTCCCGGGACAGAGCCCTCTACGAGCAGTACTTC	CASSSRDRALYEQYF
many	TRBJ1-2	.	TRBV12-5	TGTGCTAGTGGTTTCGGGGTCGACAGCTATGGCTACACCTTC	CASGFGVDSYGYTF
many	TRBJ2-3	.	TRBV20-1	TGCAGTGCTAATCAGGGAGGCACAGATACGCAGTATTTT	CSANQGGTDTQYF
.	TRBJ2-6	.	TRBV18	TGTGCCAGCTCACCAGTAGCAGGGGTCGCTGGGGCCAACGTCCTGACTTTC	CASSPVAGVAGANVLTF
few	TRBJ1-6	.	TRBV15	TGTGCCACCAGCAGTCACAGGCCCAACACCCTCCACTTT	CATSSHRPNTLHF
.	TRBJ2-3	.	TRBV7-6	TGTGCCAGCAGCCCCTTAAAGGGTCAAGATACGCAGTATTTT	CASSPLKGQDTQYF
few	TRBJ2-2	.	TRBV28	TGTGCCAGCAGTCTCAGGCGTCCGAACACCGGGGAGCTGTTTTTT	CASSLRRPNTGELFF
many	TRBJ2-7	.	TRBV5-1	TGCGCCAGCAGCTTGGTCGGGGGGCTCACCTACGAGCAGTACTTC	CASSLVGGLTYEQYF
few	TRBJ2-3	.	TRBV2	TGTGCCAGCAGTGAAGGCCTGCCCTGGGAGCAGTATTTT	CASSEGLPWEQYF
.	TRBJ2-7	TRBD1	TRBV20-1	TGCAGTGCTAGTGCTTGGGGACAGGGGAACGAGCAGTACTTC	CSASAWGQGNEQYF
.	TRBJ1-1	.	TRBV11-2	TGTGCCAGCAGCTTGGATCCAAGGGGCAAGAACACTGAAGCTTTCTTT	CASSLDPRGKNTEAFF
once	TRBJ2-1	TRBD2	TRBV4-1	TGCGCCAGCAGCCAAGATTGGGTAGCGGGGCTCGGGGATGAGCAGTTCTTC	CASSQDWVAGLGDEQFF
.	TRBJ2-3	TRBD2	TRBV20-1	TGCAGTGGAACTAGCGGGGGGGTTACTAGCACAGATACGCAGTATTTT	CSGTSGGVTSTDTQYF
.	TRBJ2-3	TRBD2	TRBV20-1	TGCAGTGCCCCGACCCTAGCGGGGGGGCCTGATACGCAGTATTTT	CSAPTLAGGPDTQYF
.	TRBJ2-5	TRBD1	TRBV7-8	TGTGCCAGCAGCTTAAGGGTTAGGGGACAGGGGGTTGAGACCCAGTACTTC	CASSLRVRGQGVETQYF
many	TRBJ2-6	TRBD1	TRBV18	TGTGCCAGCTCACCAAGGACAGGGGACTCTGGGGCCAACGTCCTGACTTTC	CASSPRTGDSGANVLTF
.	TRBJ2-7	.	TRBV7-9	TGTGCCAGCAGCCCGGACAGTATTTACTACGAGCAGTACTTC	CASSPDSIYYEQYF
many	TRBJ2-6	TRBD1	TRBV4-3	TGCGCCAGCAGCCAAGACTTACAGGGGGCGGCTGGGGCCAACGTCCTGACTTTC	CASSQDLQGAAGANVLTF
few	TRBJ2-1	.	TRBV19	TGTGCCAGTAGTATATGGGGCTTCAATGAGCAGTTCTTC	CASSIWGFNEQFF
.	TRBJ2-7	TRBD2	TRBV5-1	TGCGCCAGCAGCTTATACAGCGGGGAGTACTACGAGCAGTACTTC	CASSLYSGEYYEQYF
.	TRBJ2-3	TRBD2	TRBV6-4	TGTGCCAGCAGTCAAGAGCGGGGAAGCACAGATACGCAGTATTTT	CASSQERGSTDTQYF
.	TRBJ2-7	.	TRBV20-1	TGCAGTGCTAGAGATCTGTCCGACTACGAGCAGTACTTC	CSARDLSDYEQYF
many	TRBJ2-2	.	TRBV2	TGTGCCAGCAGTGAAGAGGTACCAGAGGCGGGACCCGGGGAGCTGTTTTTT	CASSEEVPEAGPGELFF
.	TRBJ2-5	.	TRBV30	TGTGCCTGGAGTGTGGGCCTAACTAAGGAGACCCAGTACTTC	CAWSVGLTKETQYF
once	TRBJ2-2	.	TRBV28	TGTGCCAGCAGTTTACTCTCCCTCGCGAACACCGGGGAGCTGTTTTTT	CASSLLSLANTGELFF
few	TRBJ2-2	.	TRBV20-1	TGCAGTGCTAGTTGGGGGGCTGACGGGGAGCTGTTTTTT	CSASWGADGELFF
.	TRBJ2-4	.	TRBV6-5	TGTGCCAGCAGTTTAGGCAGGGTGGGATTTCAGTACTTC	CASSLGRVGFQYF
many	TRBJ2-1	.	TRBV12-3/TRBV12-4	TGTGCCAGCAGCCTCGGACAATCTTCCTACAATGAGCAGTTCTTC	CASSLGQSSYNEQFF
.	TRBJ1-5	.	TRBV12-3/TRBV12-4	TGTGCCAGCAGTTTGGAGGTCCAAGGTCAGCCCCAGCATTTT	CASSLEVQGQPQHF
many	TRBJ2-7	.	TRBV7-2	TGTGCCAGCAGTCTCACGAGCTACGAGCAGTACTTC	CASSLTSYEQYF
.	TRBJ1-5	TRBD1	TRBV29-1	TGCAGCGTTGAATATACCCCAGGGGGGCCCCAGCATTTT	CSVEYTPGGPQHF
.	TRBJ2-2	.	TRBV5-5	TGTGCCAGCAGCTTGGGTCCAGTCGGGGAGCTGTTTTTT	CASSLGPVGELFF
.	TRBJ1-1	.	TRBV7-9	TGTGCCAGCAAAGAACACACTGAAGCTTTCTTT	CASKEHTEAFF
.	TRBJ1-5	.	TRBV28	TGTGCCAGCAGTACGGTTAGCAATCAGCCCCAGCATTTT	CASSTVSNQPQHF
.	TRBJ1-2	.	TRBV10-3	TGTGCCATCAGTGAGGACAGGTCCTATGGCTACACCTTC	CAISEDRSYGYTF
.	TRBJ2-5	TRBD1	TRBV15	TGTGCCACCAGCAGAGTTGGGACAGGGGGCGAGACCCAGTACTTC	CATSRVGTGGETQYF
once	TRBJ2-1	TRBD2	TRBV5-1	TGCGCCAGCAGCCTATTGGGTAGCGGGGGAGCTTCGGAGCAGTTCTTC	CASSLLGSGGASEQFF
few	TRBJ1-6	.	TRBV12-3/TRBV12-4	TGTGCCAGCAGTCTCGGCCGAACAGGGTATAATTCACCCCTCCACTTT	CASSLGRTGYNSPLHF
.	TRBJ2-7	.	TRBV6-2/TRBV6-3	TGTGCCAGCAGTTGGCCCATCAGTGGGACTCTTTCCTACGAGCAGTACTTC	CASSWPISGTLSYEQYF
.	TRBJ1-6	.	TRBV5-1	TGCGCCAGCAGCTTAGAAGACAACTCCTTGCTATCCTATAATTCACCCCTCCACTTT	CASSLEDNSLLSYNSPLHF
.	TRBJ2-1	TRBD2	TRBV27	TGTGCCAGCACTTCAGGGGTAGCGGGGGTTAATGAGCAGTTCTTC	CASTSGVAGVNEQFF
few	TRBJ2-1	.	TRBV5-1	TGCGCCACCCCCGGGGTGTACACAGGTAATAATGAGCAGTTCTTC	CATPGVYTGNNEQFF
.	TRBJ2-5	.	TRBV20-1	TGCAGTGCCATGGGGACAACTTCAGAGACCCAGTACTTC	CSAMGTTSETQYF
.	TRBJ2-1	.	TRBV4-1	TGCGCCAGCAGCCAAGGCAGTAGGAGCTCCTACAATGAGCAGTTCTTC	CASSQGSRSSYNEQFF
many	TRBJ2-1	TRBD2	TRBV5-6	TGTGCCAGCAGCCCCTGGACTAGCGGGGGCCCCTACAATGAGCAGTTCTTC	CASSPWTSGGPYNEQFF
once	TRBJ2-7	TRBD2	TRBV11-2	TGTGCCAGCAGCTTATATTCTCCCGATCAGGTGGGGGGGAGCTCCTACGAGCAGTACTTC	CASSLYSPDQVGGSSYEQYF